This TCR beta chain was identified in a study of T cell repertoires in cytomegalovirus infection. Study information: Selected CMV epitopes included recently identified HLA-C-restricted ones as well as well-studied HLA-B-restricted ones. A matching HLA type, together with CMV infection, was signaled by public TCR beta signatures. The study's findings and limits: What dominated the ex vivo response were HLA-C-restricted CMV-specific TCR beta clonotypes. The study identified carriers of CMV plus the relevant HLA from cumulative public TCR beta family frequency.

This clonotype has only a few counts. What it binds is not known. Using its own MiXCR run on the reads, TCRdb lists one record per CDR3 protein. The sample yields about 480,000 distinct CDR3 sequences, 30% to 40% seen once. This CDR3 comprises 13 residues. Trimming cost V 3 bases and J 3 bases, with 6 bases left between them. This chain links TRBV12-3 or TRBV12-4 with TRBJ1-5; no firm D call. The receptor was derived from a human donor in good health (CMV status not recorded). Some clones in this sample may be carry-over from other donors' samples. The sample was cultured PBMCs, taken from culture after CMV antigen stimulation. Written as DNA, the CDR3 is TGTGCCAGCAGTTTGGCGATCAATCAGCCCCAGCATTTT. Protein: CASSLAINQPQHF.